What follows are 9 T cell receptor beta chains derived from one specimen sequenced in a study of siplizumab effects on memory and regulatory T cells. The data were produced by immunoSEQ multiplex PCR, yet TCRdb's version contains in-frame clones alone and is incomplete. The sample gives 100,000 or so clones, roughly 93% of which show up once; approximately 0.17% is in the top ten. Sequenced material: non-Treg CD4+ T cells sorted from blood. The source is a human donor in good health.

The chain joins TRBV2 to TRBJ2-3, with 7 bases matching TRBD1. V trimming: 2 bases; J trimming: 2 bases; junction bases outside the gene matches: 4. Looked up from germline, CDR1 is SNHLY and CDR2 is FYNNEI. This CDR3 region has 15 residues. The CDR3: CASSESGTDTDTQYF. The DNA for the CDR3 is TGTGCCAGCAGTGAATCCGGGACAGACACAGATACGCAGTATTTT.

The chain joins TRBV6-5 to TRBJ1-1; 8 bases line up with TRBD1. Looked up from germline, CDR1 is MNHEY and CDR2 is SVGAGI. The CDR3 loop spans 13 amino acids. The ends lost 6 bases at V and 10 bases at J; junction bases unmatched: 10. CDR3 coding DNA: TGTGCCAGCAGGACAGGGGCCGGACGGGGAGCTTTCTTT. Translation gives CASRTGAGRGAFF.

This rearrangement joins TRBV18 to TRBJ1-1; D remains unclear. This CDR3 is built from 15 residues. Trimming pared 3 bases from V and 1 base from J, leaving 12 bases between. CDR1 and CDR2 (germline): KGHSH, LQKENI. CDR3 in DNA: TGTGCCAGCTCACCCGTCCTACAGTCGAACACTGAAGCTTTCTTT. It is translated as CASSPVLQSNTEAFF.

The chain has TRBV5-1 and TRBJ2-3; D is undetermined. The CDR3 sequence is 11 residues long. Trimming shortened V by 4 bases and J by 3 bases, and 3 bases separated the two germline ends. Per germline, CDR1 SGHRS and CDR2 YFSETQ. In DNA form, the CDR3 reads TGCGCCAGCAGCGTGACAGATACGCAGTATTTT. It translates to CASSVTDTQYF.

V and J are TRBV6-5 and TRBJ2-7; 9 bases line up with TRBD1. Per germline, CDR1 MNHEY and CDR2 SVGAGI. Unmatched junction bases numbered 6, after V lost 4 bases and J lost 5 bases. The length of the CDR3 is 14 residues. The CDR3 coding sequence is TGTGCCAGCAGTTTAGGGACAGGGATGGACGAGCAGTACTTC. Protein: CASSLGTGMDEQYF.

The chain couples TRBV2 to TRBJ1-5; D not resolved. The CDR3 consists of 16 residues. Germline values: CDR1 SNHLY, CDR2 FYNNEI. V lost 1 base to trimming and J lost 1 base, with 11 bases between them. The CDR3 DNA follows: TGTGCCAGCAGTGAAGGCCCCCTCGGGAGCAATCAGCCCCAGCATTTT. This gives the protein CASSEGPLGSNQPQHF. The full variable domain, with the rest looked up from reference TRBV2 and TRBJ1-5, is EPEVTQTPSHQVTQMGQEVILRCVPISNHLYFYWYRQILGQKVEFLVSFYNNEISEKSEIFDDQFSVERPDGSNFTLKIRSTKLEDSAMYFCASSEGPLGSNQPQHFGDGTRLSIL.

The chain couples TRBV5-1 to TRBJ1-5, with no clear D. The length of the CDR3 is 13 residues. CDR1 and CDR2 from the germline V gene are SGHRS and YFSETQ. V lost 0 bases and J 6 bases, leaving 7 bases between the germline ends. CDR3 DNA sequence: TGCGCCAGCAGCTTGGCCGAGGGTCAGCCCCAGCATTTT. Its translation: CASSLAEGQPQHF.

The CDR3 here is CATSRQKVGNTEAFF. The CDR3 coding sequence is TGTGCCACCAGCAGACAAAAGGTGGGGAACACTGAAGCTTTCTTT. The chain couples TRBV15 to TRBJ1-1, with D hard to call. V lost 2 bases and J 1 base, leaving 11 bases between the germline ends. From germline, CDR1 is LNHNV and CDR2 YYDKDF (reference sequence). CDR3 length: 15 amino acids.

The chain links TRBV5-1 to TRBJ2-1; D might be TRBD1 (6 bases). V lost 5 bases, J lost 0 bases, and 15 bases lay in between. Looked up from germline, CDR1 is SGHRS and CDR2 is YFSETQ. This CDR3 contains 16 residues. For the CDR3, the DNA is TGCGCCAGCAGTATGACAGGCGACAGCTCCTACAATGAGCAGTTCTTC. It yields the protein CASSMTGDSSYNEQFF.